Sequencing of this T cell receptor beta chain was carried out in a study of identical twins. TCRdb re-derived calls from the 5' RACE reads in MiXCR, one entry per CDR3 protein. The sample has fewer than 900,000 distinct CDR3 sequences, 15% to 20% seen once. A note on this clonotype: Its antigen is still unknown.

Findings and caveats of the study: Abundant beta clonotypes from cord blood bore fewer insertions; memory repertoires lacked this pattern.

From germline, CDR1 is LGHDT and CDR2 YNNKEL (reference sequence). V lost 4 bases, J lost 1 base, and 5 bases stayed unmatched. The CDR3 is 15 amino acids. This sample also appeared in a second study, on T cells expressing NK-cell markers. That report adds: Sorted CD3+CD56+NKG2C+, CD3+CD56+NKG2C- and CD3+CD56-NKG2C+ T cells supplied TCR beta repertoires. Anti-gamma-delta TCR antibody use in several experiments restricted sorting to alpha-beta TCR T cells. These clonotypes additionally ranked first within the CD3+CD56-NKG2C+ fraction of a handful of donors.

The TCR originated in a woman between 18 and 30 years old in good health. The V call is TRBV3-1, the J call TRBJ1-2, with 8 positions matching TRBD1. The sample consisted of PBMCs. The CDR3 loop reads CASSLGTGDNYGYTF. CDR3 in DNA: TGTGCCAGCAGCCTCGGGACAGGAGATAACTATGGCTACACCTTC.